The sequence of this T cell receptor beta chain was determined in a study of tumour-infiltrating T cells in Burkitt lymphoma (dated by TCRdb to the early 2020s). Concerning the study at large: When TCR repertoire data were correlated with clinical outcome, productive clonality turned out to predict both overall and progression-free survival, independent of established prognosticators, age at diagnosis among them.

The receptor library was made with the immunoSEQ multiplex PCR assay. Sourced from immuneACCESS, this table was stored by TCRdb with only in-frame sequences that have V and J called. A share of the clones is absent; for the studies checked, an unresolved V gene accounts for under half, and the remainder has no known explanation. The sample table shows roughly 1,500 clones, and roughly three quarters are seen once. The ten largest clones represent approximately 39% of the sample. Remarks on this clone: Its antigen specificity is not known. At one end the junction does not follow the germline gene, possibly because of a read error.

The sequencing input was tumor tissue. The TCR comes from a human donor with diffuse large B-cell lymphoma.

The DNA sequence is given as TGTGCTAGCAGCTTAAATTCGCGGGGGAGGGGAAATGAAAAACTGTTTTTT. It codes for CASSLNSRGRGNEKLFF. In this chain, TRBV7-7 is recombined with TRBJ1-4; 5 matching bases give a weak D call of TRBD1. In the germline V gene (reference sequence), CDR1 corresponds to SSHAT and CDR2 to FNYEAQ. From the cysteine up to the phenylalanine, the CDR3 has a length of 17 residues. Just the 51-base CDR3 DNA is kept, in frame starting at base 1.